This T cell receptor (beta chain) originates from a study of T-cell memory formation after mild COVID-19. Study information: TCR clusters were mostly donor specific. Study-wide points: Second-wave clones with a day 37 peak had unconfirmed SARS-CoV-2 specificity. Contracting clones from day 15 to 85 showed balanced CD4/CD8; later expanders favored CD4+.

The CDR3 covers 15 residues. Trimming took 5 bases from V and 2 from J; bases not matched to a gene: 5. CDR1 is SGHTA and CDR2 is FQGNSA in the germline V gene. This clonotype came up a few times. Antigen unknown. Via MiXCR, TCRdb re-called the 5' RACE reads, giving one row per CDR3 protein. Of hundreds of thousands of distinct CDR3 sequences in the sample, under 30% were seen once. The chain employs TRBV7-2 and TRBJ1-3, with 8 nucleotides matching TRBD1. The receptor was derived from an adult woman who had mild COVID-19 (a few samples of this study predate the infection). Cell type and time point are not known. The sequenced sample consisted of PBMCs or a T cell subset sorted from them (not recorded which). In DNA, the CDR3 is TGTGCCAGCAGCCCTAGGACAGGGACTGGAAACACCATATATTTT. Translation: CASSPRTGTGNTIYF.